Below are 2 T cell receptor beta chains sequenced from a single sample in a study of blood T cells in healthy people across ages. Primed by a sample-barcoded 5' primer and a J-beta primer mix, a second PCR proceeded for 7 to 11 cycles. From the 5' RACE reads, TCRdb called clonotypes with MiXCR, one entry per CDR3 protein. The data hold over a million distinct CDR3 sequences, with roughly 60% observed a single time. Material for sequencing was blood. Receptor source: a man aged 18 to 30 in good health.

The rearrangement joins TRBV20-1 to TRBJ2-3; 13 nucleotides agree with TRBD2. The CDR3 consists of 17 residues. CDR1 and CDR2 from the germline V gene are DFQATT and SNEGSKA (reference sequence). CDR3 loop: CSQIAETSGGITDTQYF. The CDR3 nucleotides read TGCAGCCAAATCGCCGAGACTAGCGGGGGGATCACAGATACGCAGTATTTT.

Remarks on this clonotype: One end of the junction fails to match germline, which may point to a read error. The chain carries TRBV16 and TRBJ2-1, with D possibly TRBD2 on 6 matching bases. The CDR3 consists of 15 residues. The germline V gene encodes CDR1 KGHSY and CDR2 FQNENV. As DNA, the CDR3 is TGTACCAGCAGCCAACGGGGAGGACCCTACAATGAGCAGTTCTTC. Its translation is CTSSQRGGPYNEQFF.